This paragraph covers one T cell receptor beta chain sequence. Antigen: not known. This sample is part of a study of CD8 T cells in ankylosing spondylitis. Notes on the study in general: Reported data indicate significant enrichment of disease-linked clones within matched ankylosing spondylitis synovial fluid. What appeared characteristic of ankylosing spondylitis blood was a TCR beta motif of 7 or 8 highly homologous variants.

Quantitative 5'-RACE with molecular barcodes produced the TCR beta libraries. TCRdb analysed the 5' RACE reads with MiXCR anew, one entry per CDR3 protein. The sample contains 400,000 or so distinct CDR3 sequences, roughly 26% of which appear only once. This CDR3 has 16 residues. V trimming: 1 base; J trimming: 7 bases; junction bases outside the gene matches: 6. Germline V gene lookup returns CDR1 SGHRS and CDR2 YFSETQ. J is TRBJ2-2 and V is TRBV5-1; 11 positions match TRBD2. The clonotype was recovered from a male donor with ankylosing spondylitis. Material: blood, either unsorted or a sorted T cell fraction (not recorded which). CDR3 coding DNA: TGCGCCAGCAGCTTGTCAACTAGCGGGAGCGGCGGGGAGCTGTTTTTT. Translated: CASSLSTSGSGGELFF.